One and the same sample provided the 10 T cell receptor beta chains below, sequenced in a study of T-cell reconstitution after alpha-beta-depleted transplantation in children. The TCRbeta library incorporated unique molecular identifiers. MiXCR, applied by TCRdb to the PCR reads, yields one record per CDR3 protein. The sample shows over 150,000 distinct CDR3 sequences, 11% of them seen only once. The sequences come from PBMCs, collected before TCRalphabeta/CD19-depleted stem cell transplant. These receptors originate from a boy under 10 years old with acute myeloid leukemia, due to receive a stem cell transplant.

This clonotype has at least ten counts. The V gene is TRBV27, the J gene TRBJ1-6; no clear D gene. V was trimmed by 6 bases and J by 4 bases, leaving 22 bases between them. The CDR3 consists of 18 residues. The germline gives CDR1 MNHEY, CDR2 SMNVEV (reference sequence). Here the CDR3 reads CASSQRLVLTPYNSPLHF. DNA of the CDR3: TGTGCCAGCAGCCAGCGGCTTGTCCTTACTCCATATAATTCACCCCTCCACTTT.

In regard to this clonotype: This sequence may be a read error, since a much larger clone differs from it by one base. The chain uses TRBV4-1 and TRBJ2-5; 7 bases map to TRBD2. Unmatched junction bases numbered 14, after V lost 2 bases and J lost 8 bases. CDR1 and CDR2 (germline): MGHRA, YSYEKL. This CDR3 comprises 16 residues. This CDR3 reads CASSQYNSQGGDTQYF. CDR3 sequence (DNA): TGCGCCAGCAGCCAATATAACTCCCAGGGAGGGGACACCCAGTACTTC.

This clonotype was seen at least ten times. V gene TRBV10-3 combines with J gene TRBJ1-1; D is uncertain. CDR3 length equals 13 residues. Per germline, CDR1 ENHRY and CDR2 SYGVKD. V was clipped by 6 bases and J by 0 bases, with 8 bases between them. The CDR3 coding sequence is TGTGCCATCAGGAGGACTATGAACACTGAAGCTTTCTTT. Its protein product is CAIRRTMNTEAFF.

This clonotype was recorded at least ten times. The CDR3 nucleotides are TGCGCCAGCAGCTTGGTTACGGGAGCGGGTGAGCAGTACTTC. It translates to CASSLVTGAGEQYF. This chain uses TRBV5-1 with TRBJ2-7; D is perhaps TRBD2 (6 bases). This CDR3 has 14 amino acids. Germline V gene data show CDR1 as SGHRS and CDR2 as YFSETQ. V was clipped by 0 bases and J by 7 bases, with 14 bases between them.

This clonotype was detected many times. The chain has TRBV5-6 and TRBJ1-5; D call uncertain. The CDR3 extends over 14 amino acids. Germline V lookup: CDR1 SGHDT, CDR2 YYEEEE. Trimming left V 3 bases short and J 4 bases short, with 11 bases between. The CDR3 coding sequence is TGTGCCAGCAGCTCACGGGGAAGGAATCAGCCCCAGCATTTT. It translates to CASSSRGRNQPQHF.

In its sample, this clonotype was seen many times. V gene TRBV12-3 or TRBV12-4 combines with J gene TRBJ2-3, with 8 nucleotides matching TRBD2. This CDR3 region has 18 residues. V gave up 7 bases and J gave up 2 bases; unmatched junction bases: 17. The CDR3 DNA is TGTGCCAGCACCCTCGGGCTCTCGCGGGGGGCCAACACAGATACGCAGTATTTT. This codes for CASTLGLSRGANTDTQYF.

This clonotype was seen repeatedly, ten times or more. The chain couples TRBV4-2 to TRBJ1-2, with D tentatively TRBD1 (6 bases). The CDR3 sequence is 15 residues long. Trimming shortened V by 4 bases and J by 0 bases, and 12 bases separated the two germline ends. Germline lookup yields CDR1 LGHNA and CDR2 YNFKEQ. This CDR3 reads CASSPDRRSNYGYTF. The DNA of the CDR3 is TGTGCCAGCAGCCCTGACAGGCGATCTAACTATGGCTACACCTTC.

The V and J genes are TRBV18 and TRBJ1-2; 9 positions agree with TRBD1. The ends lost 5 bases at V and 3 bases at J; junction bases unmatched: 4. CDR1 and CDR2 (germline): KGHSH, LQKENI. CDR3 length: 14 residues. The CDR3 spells CASSSGQGYYGYTF. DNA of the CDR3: TGTGCCAGCTCATCTGGACAGGGGTACTATGGCTACACCTTC.

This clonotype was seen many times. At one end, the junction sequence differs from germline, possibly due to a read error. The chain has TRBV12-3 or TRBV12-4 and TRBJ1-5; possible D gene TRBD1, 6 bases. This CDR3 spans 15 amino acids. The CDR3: CASSLAGGGNQPQHF. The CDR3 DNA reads TGTGCCAGCAGCTTAGCTGGGGGCGGGAATCAGCCCCAGCATTTT.

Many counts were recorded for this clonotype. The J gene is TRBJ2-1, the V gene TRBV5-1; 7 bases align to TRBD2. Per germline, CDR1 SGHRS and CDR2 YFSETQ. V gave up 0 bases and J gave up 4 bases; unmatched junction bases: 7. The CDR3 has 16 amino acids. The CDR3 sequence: CASSLVWAGVYNEQFF. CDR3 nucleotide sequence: TGCGCCAGCAGCTTGGTGTGGGCGGGAGTGTACAATGAGCAGTTCTTC.